The 19 T cell receptor beta chains below all came from one sample that was sequenced in a study of T-cell reconstitution after alpha-beta-depleted transplantation in children listed by TCRdb under 2016. Points the paper makes about the study in general: Over the following months the frequencies of hyperexpanded clones went down, and after one year T-cell counts and TCRbeta diversity were mostly credited to newly produced T cells.

The library was built by means of PCR. For sequencing, an Illumina HiSeq 2500 was employed. Molecular barcoding was employed in the preparation of TCR libraries, with unique molecular identifiers being used to normalize TCRbeta repertoire quantification. Using fastp at Q25 and MiXCR, TCRdb reprocessed the public reads and kept productive beta chains. Each CDR3 protein appears once, grouped with its most common genes and DNA. This sample comprises some 300,000 distinct CDR3 sequences, 7.5% to 9% of them detected only once. The top ten clones comprise 9.1% of the sample. The intended sense of this specimen's treatment or condition label: allogeneic hematopoietic cell transplantation with graft depleted of TCRalphabeta T cells and CD19 B cells. No antigen has been identified for these receptors. Sequencing was performed on peripheral blood, taken 360 days after TCRalphabeta/CD19-depleted stem cell transplant. These receptors all come from a female patient between 2 and 15 years old who had a stem cell transplant for Fanconi anemia, so the T cells may come from the graft donor.

In this sample, this clonotype turned up a few times. The chain recombines TRBV10-3 with TRBJ2-3, with D perhaps matching TRBD2 (7 bases). Germline CDR1 ENHRY, CDR2 SYGVKD. Trimming removed 6 bases at V and 1 base at J, with 11 bases between. The CDR3 runs 14 residues. This CDR3 reads CAIRGRGGTDTQYF. CDR3 nucleotides: TGTGCCATCAGAGGGAGGGGGGGCACAGATACGCAGTATTTT.

The chain combines TRBV25-1 with TRBJ2-5; maybe TRBD2 (7 bases). Between the trimmed V and J ends, which lost 1 base and 4 bases, there was a span of 13 bases. This CDR3 is 15 amino acids long. CDR1 MGHDK and CDR2 SYGVNS come from the germline V gene. CDR3 coding DNA: TGTGCCAGCAGTGAATGGGGAGGGGGTCGAGAGACCCAGTACTTC. Amino acid sequence: CASSEWGGGRETQYF.

The table lists this clonotype with a few counts. The rearrangement uses TRBV7-9 and TRBJ1-1, with unresolved D. The germline V gene encodes CDR1 SEHNR and CDR2 FQNEAQ (reference sequence). V lost 3 bases, J lost 1 base, and 9 bases lay in between. This CDR3 has 14 amino acids. The CDR3 DNA is TGTGCCAGCAGCTTTACCACGGGGAACACTGAAGCTTTCTTT. Translating it yields CASSFTTGNTEAFF.

This clonotype has ten or more counts. V is TRBV11-2 and J is TRBJ2-7, with D unresolved. V was pared by 3 bases and J by 6 bases, with 3 bases between. CDR1 is SGHAT and CDR2 is FQNNGV in the germline V gene. This CDR3 has 10 amino acids. This chain's CDR3 is CASSFVEQYF. The CDR3 DNA reads as TGTGCCAGCAGCTTTGTCGAGCAGTACTTC.

This clonotype has a count of ten or more. V is TRBV3-1 and J is TRBJ2-3, with a tentative D call TRBD1 (6 bases). This CDR3 has 14 residues. Trimming removed 1 base from V and 6 bases from J, with 11 bases in between. Germline V gene data show CDR1 as LGHDT and CDR2 as YNNKEL (reference sequence). This chain's CDR3 is CASSQVTGRDTQYF. The CDR3 nucleotides read TGTGCCAGCAGCCAAGTTACAGGGCGGGATACGCAGTATTTT.

There are a few counts of this clonotype. This chain connects TRBV3-1 to TRBJ2-7, with D uncertain. The CDR3 extends over 13 amino acids. CDR1 is LGHDT, CDR2 YNNKEL, per germline (reference sequence). Trimming pared 0 bases from V and 4 bases from J, leaving 7 bases between. The CDR3 bases are TGTGCCAGCAGCCAAGATCCAGGATACGAGCAGTACGTC. Protein product: CASSQDPGYEQYV.

The sample holds many counts of this clonotype. The rearrangement uses TRBV14 and TRBJ2-2; D possibly matches TRBD1 or TRBD2 (6 bases each). This CDR3 is built from 14 residues. The germline V and J ends were trimmed by 7 bases and 4 bases, with 13 bases remaining between them. Per germline, CDR1 SGHDN and CDR2 FVKESK. Written as DNA, the CDR3 is TGTGCCAGCAATGGGGGGCACGGCACCGGGGAGCTGTTTTTT. Amino acid sequence: CASNGGHGTGELFF.

This clonotype was counted ten times or more. This chain connects TRBV20-1 to TRBJ1-5; 11 bases map to TRBD1. The germline V gene encodes CDR1 DFQATT and CDR2 SNEGSKA (reference sequence). The V gene end was trimmed by 3 bases and the J gene end by 4 bases; junction bases not matched to a gene: 5. This CDR3 has 15 amino acids. CDR3 sequence (DNA): TGCAGTGCTAGTGGGGGACAGGGGGTTAATCAGCCCCAGCATTTT. Protein: CSASGGQGVNQPQHF.

This clonotype was seen a few times. V is TRBV2 and J is TRBJ2-1; 9 bases align to TRBD2. The CDR3 loop spans 16 amino acids. Germline V gives CDR1 SNHLY, CDR2 FYNNEI. Unmatched junction bases numbered 12, after V lost 6 bases and J lost 6 bases. The CDR3 DNA reads TGTGCCAGCAGGAGTAGCGGGGGCGTTGGTGCCAATGAGCAGTTCTTC. This gives the protein CASRSSGGVGANEQFF.

A few counts support this clonotype. The chain carries TRBV2 and TRBJ1-4; 8 bases are shared with TRBD1. The CDR3 contains 12 residues. V lost 6 bases, J lost 7 bases, and 1 base stayed unmatched. Germline V gene sequence: CDR1 SNHLY, CDR2 FYNNEI. This chain's CDR3 is CASRDRAEKLFF. For the CDR3, the DNA is TGTGCCAGCAGGGACAGGGCTGAAAAACTGTTTTTT.

Remarks on this clonotype: A read error may produce the germline difference seen at one junction end. The genes are TRBV7-2 and TRBJ2-3; weak D call: TRBD2 (7 bases). Germline V gene sequence: CDR1 SGHTA, CDR2 FQGNSA. The CDR3 spans 15 residues. The CDR3 DNA follows: TGTGCCAGCAGCTTAGCCGGGGGGCCCACAGATGCGCAGTATTTT. It codes for CASSLAGGPTDAQYF.

This clonotype was seen many times. The chain joins TRBV5-6 to TRBJ2-5; 7 bases fit TRBD2. The CDR3 is 15 amino acids. V shed 0 bases and J 1 base; nucleotides not matched to a gene: 3. Looked up from germline, CDR1 is SGHDT and CDR2 is YYEEEE. The CDR3 sequence: CASSLVGGIQETQYF. The CDR3 coding sequence is TGTGCCAGCAGCTTGGTCGGGGGGATCCAAGAGACCCAGTACTTC.

Remarks on this clonotype: A much larger clone is a single base away; this may be a read error. The V gene is TRBV15, the J gene TRBJ2-7, with D perhaps TRBD1 (6 bases). Gene TRBJ2-1 matches the end of the DNA better, so the J call may be wrong. The CDR3 totals 14 residues. The germline V gene encodes CDR1 LNHNV and CDR2 YYDKDF (reference sequence). The CDR3 DNA follows: TGTGCCACCAGCAGACCTTGGACAGCCTACGAGCAGTTCTTC. It encodes CATSRPWTAYEQFF.

This clonotype was observed at least ten times. The chain employs TRBV7-2 and TRBJ2-5, with 7 bases lining up with TRBD2. The CDR3 consists of 13 residues. The V gene's germline CDR1 is SGHTA and CDR2 FQGNSA. Unmatched junction bases numbered 3, after V lost 2 bases and J lost 6 bases. Here the CDR3 DNA reads TGTGCCAGCAGCTTAAGCGGGGAGAAGACCCAGTACTTC. Its translation: CASSLSGEKTQYF.

A note on this clonotype: At one end the junction does not follow the germline gene, possibly because of a read error. The CDR3 bases are TGCGCCAGCAGCCAAGGGTACGATCAGTACTTC. It is translated as CASSQGYDQYF. V and J are TRBV4-1 and TRBJ2-7; unclear D gene. CDR1 MGHRA and CDR2 YSYEKL come from the germline V gene. This CDR3 region has 11 residues.

This clonotype was detected ten times or more. The gene calls are TRBV7-2 and TRBJ1-1, with 9 bases aligning to TRBD1. V shed 3 bases and J 4 bases; nucleotides not matched to a gene: 12. This CDR3 is built from 17 residues. Germline CDR1 reads SGHTA; CDR2 reads FQGNSA. This chain's CDR3 is CASSFLTTPDRGTEAFF. The CDR3 nucleotides are TGTGCCAGCAGCTTCCTAACTACCCCGGACAGGGGCACTGAAGCTTTCTTT.

CDR3: CASSWNRDGYTF. The CDR3 DNA reads as TGTGCCAGCAGCTGGAATCGGGATGGCTACACCTTC. The rearrangement joins TRBV7-9 to TRBJ1-2; D gene ambiguous. The germline V gene encodes CDR1 SEHNR and CDR2 FQNEAQ (reference sequence). V lost 4 bases and J 6 bases, leaving 9 bases between the germline ends. This CDR3 has 12 amino acids.

At least ten counts were recorded for this clonotype. The chain recombines TRBV28 with TRBJ2-3; 8 bases agree with TRBD2. After removal of 6 bases from V and 1 base from J, the junction contained 12 bases not matched to a gene. Germline V gene sequence: CDR1 MDHEN, CDR2 SYDVKM. The CDR3 has 17 residues. CDR3 residues: CASSSGLALFGTDTQYF. CDR3 DNA: TGTGCCAGCAGCTCTGGACTAGCCTTATTCGGCACAGATACGCAGTATTTT.

There are many counts of this clonotype. This chain uses TRBV5-5 with TRBJ1-2; no definite D call. CDR1 and CDR2 (germline): SGHKS, YYEKEE (reference sequence). V was cut by 0 bases and J by 3 bases, with 3 bases left in between. CDR3 length equals 12 residues. CDR3 DNA: TGTGCCAGCAGCTTGGACCACTATGGCTACACCTTC. This codes for CASSLDHYGYTF.